Presented here are 12 T cell receptor beta chains from one specimen sequenced in a study of blood T cells in healthy people across ages. Sample-barcoded 5' priming and a J-beta primer mix drove a second PCR of about 6 to 12 cycles. TCRdb re-called the 5' RACE reads through MiXCR, storing one row per CDR3 protein. Of 1,500,000 or so distinct CDR3 sequences listed, approximately 59% were seen once; the top ten hold 5% to 7%. Sequenced: blood. The origin of the receptors is a man aged 18 to 29 in good health.

CDR3 coding DNA: TGTGCCAGCAGCTTATCCATCGACCACGAGCAGTACTTC. Its translation: CASSLSIDHEQYF. This sequence joins TRBV7-2 and TRBJ2-5, with D unclear. The J call may not be correct, given that the DNA end is closer to TRBJ2-7. Germline V lookup: CDR1 SGHTA, CDR2 FQGNSA. The CDR3 spans 13 residues.

The rearrangement links TRBV6-5 to TRBJ2-3; D may be TRBD2 (5 bases). This CDR3 contains 14 residues. CDR1 is MNHEY, CDR2 SVGAGI, per germline. V lost 5 bases and J lost 8, with 17 bases in between. This CDR3 reads CASSPSEAPGTQYF. CDR3 DNA sequence: TGTGCCAGCAGTCCCTCGGAGGCCCCGGGTACGCAGTATTTT.

The V and J genes are TRBV29-1 and TRBJ2-5; unclear D gene. The CDR3 totals 12 residues. CDR1 is SQVTM, CDR2 ANQGSEA, per germline. Between the trimmed V and J ends, which lost 6 bases and 11 bases, there was a span of 19 bases. CDR3 coding DNA: TGCAGCGTGGAGATCTCCTACAATGAGCAGTACTTC. Encoded protein: CSVEISYNEQYF.

This clonotype is a singleton in its sample. The V gene is TRBV7-2, the J gene TRBJ2-7, with 10 positions matching TRBD2. V was pared by 4 bases and J by 3 bases, with 6 bases of the junction left unmatched. Germline V gene sequence: CDR1 SGHTA, CDR2 FQGNSA. The CDR3 sequence is 15 residues long. The CDR3 reads CASSSLPSGSYEQYF. For the CDR3, the DNA is TGTGCCAGCAGCTCACTCCCTAGCGGGAGCTACGAGCAGTACTTC.

This clonotype was observed a few times. The chain is built from TRBV29-1 and TRBJ2-1, with 13 bases aligning to TRBD2. The V gene's germline CDR1 is SQVTM and CDR2 ANQGSEA. The V segment lost 6 bases and the J segment 3 bases; nucleotides outside the gene matches: 5. This CDR3 is 15 amino acids long. This chain's CDR3 is CSVRLAGGRYNEQFF. CDR3 coding DNA: TGCAGCGTCCGACTAGCGGGGGGACGCTACAATGAGCAGTTCTTC.

V is TRBV29-1 and J is TRBJ2-7; TRBD2 agrees at 9 bases. The CDR3 contains 15 residues. V lost 8 bases and J lost 3; bases outside the gene matches: 14. Germline V lookup: CDR1 SQVTM, CDR2 ANQGSEA. CDR3 sequence reads: CSTRLGREGYYEQYF. Written as DNA, the CDR3 is TGCAGCACCCGTCTTGGGCGGGAGGGTTACTACGAGCAGTACTTC.

As for this clonotype: One end of the junction varies from germline; a read error may be responsible. The chain joins TRBV4-1 to TRBJ2-1; 11 bases are shared with TRBD2. This CDR3 has 17 amino acids. Germline CDR1 and CDR2: MGHRA and YSYEKL. The CDR3 loop is CASGQFEELAGAFEQFF. CDR3 sequence (DNA): TGCGCCAGCGGCCAATTTGAGGAACTAGCGGGGGCTTTTGAGCAGTTCTTC.

This clonotype showed up just a few times. The chain couples TRBV12-3 or TRBV12-4 to TRBJ1-2; D is perhaps TRBD1 (6 bases). V was shortened by 1 base and J by 2 bases, with 11 bases between the two germline ends. The CDR3 length is 15 residues. The CDR3 DNA is TGTGCCAGCAGTTTAGGGCAGGGGCCGAACTATGGCTACACCTTC. This encodes CASSLGQGPNYGYTF.

The table lists this clonotype with a few counts. The rearrangement uses TRBV5-1 and TRBJ2-3, with TRBD2 matching over 11 bases. The CDR3 runs to 15 residues. Losses at the gene ends were 3 bases for V and 1 base for J; bases not matched to a gene: 1. Germline CDR1 SGHRS, CDR2 YFSETQ. The CDR3 here is CASSSGLAGTDTQYF. The DNA for the CDR3 is TGCGCCAGCAGCTCGGGACTAGCGGGCACAGATACGCAGTATTTT.

The rearrangement joins TRBV20-1 to TRBJ1-2; D is uncertain. The CDR3 is made up of 11 amino acids. The V end lost 5 bases, the J end lost 5 bases, and 9 bases lay between the germline ends. Germline V gene data show CDR1 as DFQATT and CDR2 as SNEGSKA (reference sequence). CDR3 bases: TGCAGTGCTGAACCCGTGTATGGCTACACCTTC. This sequence encodes CSAEPVYGYTF.

This clonotype appeared a few times. The chain couples TRBV24-1 to TRBJ2-3, with a weak D call TRBD1 (6 bases). The V and J ends lost 5 bases and 4 bases respectively, with 9 bases between them. Germline assignment: CDR1 KGHDR and CDR2 SFDVKD. The CDR3 has 13 residues. The CDR3 coding sequence is TGTGCCACCAGTGGGACAGAGGCAGATACGCAGTATTTT. It is translated as CATSGTEADTQYF.

The chain links TRBV7-9 to TRBJ2-7, with a weak D call TRBD1 (6 bases). The CDR3 totals 18 residues. V was clipped by 3 bases and J by 2 bases, with 23 bases between them. In germline, CDR1 is SEHNR, CDR2 FQNEAQ (reference sequence). CDR3 nucleotide sequence: TGTGCCAGCAGCTTCCCGAAGGGAGTAACAGGGCCCCCCTACGAGCAGTACTTC. Encoded protein: CASSFPKGVTGPPYEQYF.